Below, 28 T cell receptor beta chains from the same sample are listed, as sequenced in a study of blood T cell repertoires in COVID-19. Generated by immunoSEQ multiplex PCR, the TCRdb table keeps only in-frame clones and is missing some. The top ten hold about 1.7% of the sample, which has 130,000 to 150,000 clones, 75% to 90% seen once. The specimen sequenced was peripheral blood. These receptors all come from a woman aged 45-59 years with acute or convalescent COVID-19.

The genes are TRBV30 and TRBJ1-5; 8 bases are a match to TRBD1. The CDR3 spans 14 residues. With 0 bases clipped from V and 8 bases from J, the junction kept 6 bases outside the gene matches. The germline V gene has CDR1 GTSNPN and CDR2 SVGIG (reference sequence). The CDR3 nucleotides read TGTGCCTGGAGTGTATGGAACAGGGGGGAGCCCCAGCATTTT. Encoded protein: CAWSVWNRGEPQHF.

CDR3 DNA: TGTGCCAGCAGCTGGAGCGGGGGCAGCACAGATACGCAGTATTTT. Its translation is CASSWSGGSTDTQYF. The chain carries TRBV11-2 and TRBJ2-3, with 8 positions matching TRBD2. The V segment lost 4 bases and the J segment 0 bases; nucleotides outside the gene matches: 3. Germline-derived CDR1 and CDR2 are SGHAT and FQNNGV. This CDR3 has 15 residues.

V is TRBV3-1 (or the pseudogene TRBV3-2) and J is TRBJ1-5, with D tentatively TRBD1 (6 bases). Trimming removed 10 bases at V and 0 bases at J, with 31 bases between. The germline V gene has CDR1 LGHDT and CDR2 YNNKEL (reference sequence). The CDR3 extends over 20 amino acids. The CDR3 bases are TGTGCCACCCCTCAGGGCGTGGACAGCCAAGTTATTTATAGCAATCAGCCCCAGCATTTT. Its translation: CATPQGVDSQVIYSNQPQHF.

In this sample, this clone turned up a few times. This rearrangement joins TRBV6-5 to TRBJ2-2; possibly TRBD1 for D (7 bases). Germline values: CDR1 MNHEY, CDR2 SVGAGI. This CDR3 contains 15 residues. V lost 8 bases, J lost 5 bases, and 18 bases lay in between. The DNA for the CDR3 is TGTGCCAGCTGGCCCGAGACAGGGAGGACCGGGGAGCTGTTTTTT. This encodes CASWPETGRTGELFF.

This sequence joins TRBV28 and TRBJ1-1, with 7 bases matching TRBD1. Germline loops: CDR1 MDHEN, CDR2 SYDVKM. This CDR3 is built from 17 residues. V lost 1 base and J lost 1; bases outside the gene matches: 9. CDR3 loop: CASSLYPPGQPNTEAFF. CDR3 coding DNA: TGTGCCAGCAGTTTATACCCCCCGGGACAGCCGAACACTGAAGCTTTCTTT.

The V gene is TRBV5-1, the J gene TRBJ1-4; 7 bases agree with TRBD1. The CDR3 extends over 16 amino acids. Per the germline V gene, CDR1 is SGHRS and CDR2 is YFSETQ. J lost 4 bases, V lost 0 bases, and 6 bases had no gene match. This chain's CDR3 is CASSLVPGTVNEKLFF. CDR3 bases: TGCGCCAGCAGCTTGGTTCCCGGGACAGTTAATGAAAAACTGTTTTTT.

Concerning this clone: In the same sample, other DNA sequences code for this CDR3. The chain carries TRBV5-1 and TRBJ1-6; 7 positions agree with TRBD1. Trimming cost V 1 base and J 7 bases; bases outside gene matches: 5. There are 15 residues in the CDR3. Germline values: CDR1 SGHRS, CDR2 YFSETQ. Written as DNA, the CDR3 is TGCGCCAGCAGCTTGCGTCAGGGGGGCAATTCACCCCTCCACTTT. Amino acid sequence: CASSLRQGGNSPLHF.

The chain recombines TRBV6-2 or TRBV6-3 with TRBJ2-7; D not certain. The germline V and J ends were trimmed by 4 bases and 12 bases, with 19 bases remaining between them. Germline CDR1 is MNHEY and CDR2 is SVGEGT. This CDR3 has 13 amino acids. The CDR3 nucleotides read TGTGCCAGCAGTTCGCCCGGCAGGTATCCTGGGTACTTC. It encodes CASSSPGRYPGYF.

V and J are TRBV7-9 and TRBJ2-2; possible D gene TRBD1, 6 bases. V was cut by 1 base and J by 2 bases, with 8 bases left in between. Germline values: CDR1 SEHNR, CDR2 FQNEAQ (reference sequence). The CDR3 consists of 15 residues. The CDR3 protein is CASSLGQVNTGELFF. Written as DNA, the CDR3 is TGTGCCAGCAGCTTAGGACAGGTCAACACCGGGGAGCTGTTTTTT.

The rearrangement uses TRBV6-4 and TRBJ2-1; 7 bases map to TRBD1. The CDR3 contains 15 residues. J was trimmed by 7 bases and V by 6 bases; bases with no gene match: 12. Germline V CDR1 and CDR2: MRHNA, SNTAGT. CDR3 in amino acids: CASSLRSGRGNEQFF. The CDR3 DNA follows: TGTGCCAGCAGCCTCAGGTCGGGCAGGGGGAATGAGCAGTTCTTC.

Many counts were recorded for this clone. The chain couples TRBV5-4 to TRBJ1-2, with TRBD1 matching 8 bases. CDR1 and CDR2 (germline): SGHNT, YYREEE (reference sequence). The CDR3 consists of 14 residues. V lost 4 bases and J lost 4; bases outside the gene matches: 6. Here the CDR3 reads CASSLGQGFYGYTF. Here the CDR3 DNA reads TGTGCCAGCAGCCTAGGACAGGGTTTCTATGGCTACACCTTC.

The DNA of the CDR3 is TGTGCCAGCAGTTTTACAGGGGCTACTCCGAACTATGGCTACACCTTC. Its protein is CASSFTGATPNYGYTF. The J gene is TRBJ1-2, the V gene TRBV13; 7 bases are shared with TRBD1. The J segment lost 2 bases and the V segment lost 6 bases, leaving 12 bases of the junction unmatched. This CDR3 is built from 16 residues. Germline assignment: CDR1 PRHDT and CDR2 FYEKMQ (reference sequence).

This sequence joins TRBV4-2 and TRBJ1-4; the match to TRBD1 covers 9 bases. CDR1 is LGHNA and CDR2 is YNFKEQ in the germline V gene. This CDR3 is 16 amino acids long. Trimming at V came to 1 base and at J to 7 bases, leaving 7 bases not matched to a gene. This chain's CDR3 is CASSQGPGQGTEKLFF. CDR3 DNA sequence: TGTGCCAGCAGCCAAGGGCCGGGACAGGGTACTGAAAAACTGTTTTTT.

The chain joins TRBV5-1 to TRBJ1-2; TRBD1 agrees at 8 bases. This CDR3 is built from 15 residues. Trimming cost V 9 bases and J 6 bases; bases outside gene matches: 16. Per germline, CDR1 SGHRS and CDR2 YFSETQ. The CDR3 coding sequence is TGCGCCACAAAGCTTAATCCAGGGACAGGACATGGCTACACCTTC. Protein sequence: CATKLNPGTGHGYTF.

The chain links TRBV6-1 to TRBJ1-2; 10 bases agree with TRBD1. Germline CDR1 MNHNS, CDR2 SASEGT. With 3 bases clipped from V and 6 bases from J, the junction kept 7 bases outside the gene matches. This CDR3 is built from 15 residues. CDR3 amino acids: CASSDPGTGAHGYTF. The CDR3 nucleotides read TGTGCCAGCAGTGACCCCGGGACAGGGGCCCATGGCTACACCTTC.

The rearrangement uses TRBV4-1 and TRBJ2-1; 9 nucleotides match TRBD2. This CDR3 spans 14 amino acids. V shed 4 bases and J 9 bases; nucleotides not matched to a gene: 7. Germline CDR1 MGHRA, CDR2 YSYEKL. CDR3 loop: CASSLLAGEGEQFF. The CDR3 DNA sequence: TGCGCCAGCAGCCTCTTAGCGGGAGAGGGTGAGCAGTTCTTC.

The chain couples TRBV5-1 to TRBJ2-7; TRBD2 agrees at 8 bases. The CDR3 has 15 residues. Losses at the gene ends were 1 base for V and 5 bases for J; bases not matched to a gene: 8. Germline CDR1 SGHRS, CDR2 YFSETQ. CDR3 region: CASSLPGTSVDEQYF. The CDR3 nucleotides read TGCGCCAGCAGCTTGCCCGGGACTAGTGTCGACGAGCAGTACTTC.

This clone was detected only a few times. The chain joins TRBV18 to TRBJ2-3; TRBD2 might be the D (6 bases). Germline-derived CDR1 and CDR2 are KGHSH and LQKENI. CDR3 length: 15 amino acids. V lost 3 bases and J 2 bases, leaving 12 bases between the germline ends. CDR3 protein: CASSPGGGITDTQYF. The CDR3 DNA is TGTGCCAGCTCACCGGGCGGCGGGATCACAGATACGCAGTATTTT.

The chain is built from TRBV12-5 and TRBJ2-1; D ambiguous. CDR3 length: 12 residues. V was clipped by 1 base and J by 8 bases, with 6 bases between them. Germline CDR1 LGHNT, CDR2 FRNRAP. CDR3 sequence reads: CASGLEYYEQFF. CDR3 DNA sequence: TGTGCTAGTGGTTTGGAATACTATGAGCAGTTCTTC. The whole variable domain, filled in from reference TRBV12-5 and TRBJ2-1, reads DARVTQTPRHKVTEMGQEVTMRCQPILGHNTVFWYRQTMMQGLELLAYFRNRAPLDDSGMPKDRFSAEMPDATLATLKIQPSEPRDSAVYFCASGLEYYEQFFGPGTRLTVL.

V and J are TRBV29-1 and TRBJ2-3, with D maybe TRBD2 (6 bases). The germline V and J ends were trimmed by 4 bases and 3 bases, with 11 bases remaining between them. The CDR3 is made up of 13 amino acids. Looked up from germline, CDR1 is SQVTM and CDR2 is ANQGSEA. The CDR3 DNA follows: TGCAGCGTTGCGGAGGGTCAGACAGATACGCAGTATTTT. Its protein is CSVAEGQTDTQYF.

The genes are TRBV27 and TRBJ2-5; D is possibly TRBD2 (7 bases). Trimming left V 7 bases short and J 7 bases short, with 19 bases between. The CDR3 runs to 14 residues. Germline V gene lookup returns CDR1 MNHEY and CDR2 SMNVEV (reference sequence). CDR3 sequence (DNA): TGTGCCAGCATCCGGGGAGGGGGAAGTGGGACCCAGTACTTC. This translates into CASIRGGGSGTQYF.

The chain links TRBV2 to TRBJ1-4, with D perhaps TRBD1 (6 bases). Germline V gives CDR1 SNHLY, CDR2 FYNNEI. Deletions cut 4 bases from V and 3 bases from J, with 9 bases between. This CDR3 region has 14 residues. The CDR3 coding sequence is TGTGCCAGCAGTGGACAGGTGGCTAATGAAAAACTGTTTTTT. Translated, it gives CASSGQVANEKLFF.

The gene calls are TRBV11-2 and TRBJ2-2, with D possibly TRBD2 on 5 matching bases. The V gene's germline CDR1 is SGHAT and CDR2 FQNNGV. CDR3 size: 14 residues. V was clipped by 2 bases and J by 5 bases, with 9 bases between them. The CDR3 DNA reads as TGTGCCAGCAGCTTACGCTCGGGGACCGGGGAGCTGTTTTTT. Translated, it gives CASSLRSGTGELFF.

The J gene is TRBJ1-1, the V gene TRBV6-4; D possibly corresponds to TRBD1 (6 bases). The germline V and J ends were trimmed by 3 bases and 9 bases, with 8 bases remaining between them. The CDR3 contains 11 residues. Germline values: CDR1 MRHNA, CDR2 SNTAGT. The CDR3 DNA follows: TGTGCCAGCAGTGAGGGGACACAAGCTTTCTTT. Translated, it gives CASSEGTQAFF.

This clone came up once. This chain connects TRBV28 to TRBJ1-2; D not certain. Germline lookup yields CDR1 MDHEN and CDR2 SYDVKM. The V and J ends lost 5 bases and 3 bases respectively, with 7 bases between them. CDR3 length: 12 residues. The CDR3 sequence is CASSPQDYGYTF. The CDR3 DNA sequence: TGTGCCAGCAGTCCCCAGGACTATGGCTACACCTTC.

V is TRBV18 and J is TRBJ1-5; D is ambiguous. Germline V gene sequence: CDR1 KGHSH, CDR2 LQKENI. The CDR3 sequence is 12 residues long. The V gene lost 5 bases and the J gene lost 5 bases, with 7 bases spanning the gap. The DNA of the CDR3 is TGTGCCAGCTCAGGGAGGGATCAGCCCCAGCATTTT. Amino acids: CASSGRDQPQHF.

The chain uses TRBV7-3 and TRBJ2-6; no firm D call. The CDR3 runs to 16 residues. Germline-derived CDR1 and CDR2 are SGHTA and FQGTGA. Between the trimmed V and J ends, which lost 5 bases and 0 bases, there was a span of 11 bases. The CDR3 sequence: CASSLERYSGANVLTF. The CDR3 nucleotides read TGTGCCAGCAGCCTAGAAAGATACTCTGGGGCCAACGTCCTGACTTTC.

The rearrangement joins TRBV7-9 to TRBJ2-7, with D possibly TRBD1 on 7 matching bases. CDR1 is SEHNR and CDR2 is FQNEAQ in the germline V gene (reference sequence). The CDR3 runs 14 residues. Trimming stripped 4 bases from V and 2 bases from J, with 12 bases between. This CDR3 is CASSSAGGPYEQYF. CDR3 nucleotide sequence: TGTGCCAGCAGCTCGGCAGGGGGGCCCTACGAGCAGTACTTC.